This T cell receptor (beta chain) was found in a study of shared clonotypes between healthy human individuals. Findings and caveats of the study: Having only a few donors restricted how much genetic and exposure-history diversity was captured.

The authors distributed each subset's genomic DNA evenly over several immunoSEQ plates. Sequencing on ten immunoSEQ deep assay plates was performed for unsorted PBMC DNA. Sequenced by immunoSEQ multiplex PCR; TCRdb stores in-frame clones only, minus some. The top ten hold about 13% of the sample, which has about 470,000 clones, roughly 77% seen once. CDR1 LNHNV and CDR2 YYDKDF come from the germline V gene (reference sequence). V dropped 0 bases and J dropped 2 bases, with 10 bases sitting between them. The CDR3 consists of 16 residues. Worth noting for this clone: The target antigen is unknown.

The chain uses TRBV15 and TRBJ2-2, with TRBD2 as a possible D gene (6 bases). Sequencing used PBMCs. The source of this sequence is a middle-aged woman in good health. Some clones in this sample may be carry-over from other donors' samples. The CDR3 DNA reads TGTGCCACCAGCAGAGATTGGGGGGTAAACACCGGGGAGCTGTTTTTT. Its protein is CATSRDWGVNTGELFF.